These 19 T cell receptor beta chains originate from one sample sequenced in a study of blood T cell repertoires in COVID-19. The assay was immunoSEQ multiplex PCR, and TCRdb's table has in-frame clones only and misses some. This table has 150,000 or so clones, 75% to 90% appearing once. What was sequenced was PBMCs or T cells enriched from blood (not recorded which). These receptors came from a woman aged 40 to 50 who had been exposed to COVID-19.

V and J are TRBV5-1 and TRBJ2-1, with 9 positions matching TRBD2. Germline V lookup: CDR1 SGHRS, CDR2 YFSETQ. CDR3 length: 17 amino acids. Trimming at V came to 0 bases and at J to 1 base, leaving 5 bases not matched to a gene. CDR3 sequence reads: CASSLVSGGTSYNEQFF. The CDR3 coding sequence is TGCGCCAGCAGCTTGGTTAGCGGGGGTACGTCCTACAATGAGCAGTTCTTC.

The chain is built from TRBV5-6 and TRBJ1-3; D is possibly TRBD1 (6 bases). The germline CDR1 and CDR2 sequences are SGHDT and YYEEEE. This CDR3 spans 15 amino acids. The germline V and J ends were trimmed by 4 bases and 2 bases, with 13 bases remaining between them. CDR3 amino acids: CASSATGLAGNTIYF. The CDR3 DNA reads TGTGCCAGCAGCGCCACAGGGTTGGCTGGAAACACCATATATTTT.

This sequence joins TRBV7-9 and TRBJ2-1; 7 bases align to TRBD2. From germline, CDR1 is SEHNR and CDR2 FQNEAQ (reference sequence). The ends lost 8 bases at V and 5 bases at J; junction bases unmatched: 9. The CDR3 contains 14 residues. CDR3 residues: CASRGVAIDNEQFF. The DNA for the CDR3 is TGTGCCAGCCGGGGGGTAGCTATCGACAATGAGCAGTTCTTC.

The V call is TRBV9, the J call TRBJ2-2; unclear D gene. The V gene lost 5 bases and the J gene lost 6 bases, with 14 bases spanning the gap. This CDR3 comprises 14 residues. Germline V lookup: CDR1 SGDLS, CDR2 YYNGEE. The CDR3 region has the DNA TGTGCCAGCAGGCCTTTGATGGGCCCCGGGGAGCTGTTTTTT. It encodes CASRPLMGPGELFF.

This clone was picked up a small number of times. The chain joins TRBV2 to TRBJ1-1; D uncertain. V was cut by 5 bases and J by 11 bases, with 9 bases left in between. This CDR3 is built from 10 residues. Germline loops: CDR1 SNHLY, CDR2 FYNNEI. The CDR3 spells CASSLNWAFF. CDR3 coding DNA: TGTGCCAGCAGTTTAAACTGGGCTTTCTTT.

The V gene is TRBV6-2 or TRBV6-3, the J gene TRBJ2-3; TRBD2 matches at 10 bases. The CDR3 is made up of 18 amino acids. CDR1 MNHEY and CDR2 SVGEGT come from the germline V gene. The trim removed 5 bases at V and 5 bases at J, leaving 16 bases unmatched. In nucleotides, the CDR3 is TGTGCCAGCAGTGGCCAAGCGGGAGGGCGTAATTACTTAGATACGCAGTATTTT. Its protein is CASSGQAGGRNYLDTQYF.

A single count supports this clone. This chain joins TRBV12-5 and TRBJ2-1; maybe TRBD2 (5 bases). This CDR3 contains 14 residues. CDR1 LGHNT and CDR2 FRNRAP come from the germline V gene. The V end was cut by 3 bases, the J end by 5 bases, with 11 bases between. The CDR3 here is CASGLGHGDNEQFF. The DNA for the CDR3 is TGTGCTAGTGGTTTAGGTCACGGGGACAATGAGCAGTTCTTC.

The rearrangement uses TRBV28 and TRBJ1-2, with D possibly TRBD1 on 5 matching bases. The CDR3 totals 13 residues. V was trimmed by 6 bases and J by 4 bases, leaving 12 bases between them. The germline V gene has CDR1 MDHEN and CDR2 SYDVKM. CDR3 nucleotides: TGTGCCAGCAGCAGACAGCCCTCCTATGGCTACACCTTC. The encoded protein is CASSRQPSYGYTF.

The rearrangement uses TRBV25-1 and TRBJ2-5; D remains unclear. Trimming took off 4 bases at V and 5 bases at J, with 5 bases between the two ends. In germline, CDR1 is MGHDK, CDR2 SYGVNS. The CDR3 contains 11 residues. The CDR3 DNA reads as TGTGCCAGCAGTGTTGGCGAGACCCAGTACTTC. Protein: CASSVGETQYF.

The chain is built from TRBV7-2 and TRBJ2-7, with D unresolved. This CDR3 is built from 13 residues. Germline V lookup: CDR1 SGHTA, CDR2 FQGNSA. Between the trimmed V and J ends, which lost 5 bases and 7 bases, there was a span of 15 bases. The CDR3 loop reads CASSVQRATEQYF. CDR3 bases: TGTGCCAGCAGCGTCCAGCGAGCAACTGAGCAGTACTTC.

The chain uses TRBV28 and TRBJ1-1, with a weak D call TRBD1 (5 bases). Between the trimmed V and J ends, which lost 6 bases and 7 bases, there was a span of 15 bases. CDR3 length: 13 amino acids. CDR1 is MDHEN, CDR2 SYDVKM, per germline. The CDR3: CASRTDGPGEAFF. The CDR3 nucleotides are TGTGCCAGCAGGACAGACGGGCCGGGTGAAGCTTTCTTT.

The chain has TRBV18 and TRBJ1-3; TRBD1 aligns across 9 bases. The germline CDR1 and CDR2 sequences are KGHSH and LQKENI. The CDR3 runs 18 residues. With V trimmed by 3 bases and J by 1 base, 10 bases remained unmatched. DNA of the CDR3: TGTGCCAGCTCACCCATCCGACAGGGGGACCAGTCTGGAAACACCATATATTTT. Protein: CASSPIRQGDQSGNTIYF.

The chain employs TRBV29-1 and TRBJ1-1; TRBD1 matches at 7 bases. The CDR3 contains 14 residues. Germline trimming cut 5 bases from V and 4 bases from J; bases unmatched to any gene: 10. Germline loops: CDR1 SQVTM, CDR2 ANQGSEA. CDR3 bases: TGCAGCGTTACCCCATGGACAGGAGGCACTGAAGCTTTCTTT. This sequence encodes CSVTPWTGGTEAFF. Variable domain in full (rest from reference TRBV29-1 and TRBJ1-1): SAVISQKPSRDICQRGTSLTIQCQVDSQVTMMFWYRQQPGQSLTLIATANQGSEATYESGFVIDKFPISRPNLTFSTLTVSNMSPEDSSIYLCSVTPWTGGTEAFFGQGTRLTVV.

The chain links TRBV5-3 to TRBJ1-5; no definite D call. TRBV5-3 is annotated as an ORF whose role is uncertain. This CDR3 has 13 residues. V was clipped by 5 bases and J by 9 bases, with 15 bases between them. DNA for the CDR3: TGTGCCAGAAGTTTCCTAGTTATCATGCCCCAGCATTTT. Encoded protein: CARSFLVIMPQHF.

The chain couples TRBV27 to TRBJ1-4; TRBD1 matches at 7 bases. The germline V gene has CDR1 MNHEY and CDR2 SMNVEV (reference sequence). Trimming at V came to 6 bases and at J to 10 bases, leaving 14 bases not matched to a gene. The CDR3 covers 15 residues. The CDR3 protein is CASRTGDEGRGKLFF. CDR3 in DNA: TGTGCCAGCAGAACAGGGGACGAGGGTCGGGGAAAACTGTTTTTT. Based on the CDR3 plus reference TRBV27 and TRBJ1-4, the full variable domain is EAQVTQNPRYLITVTGKKLTVTCSQNMNHEYMSWYRQDPGLGLRQIYYSMNVEVTDKGDVPEGYKVSRKEKRNFPLILESPSPNQTSLYFCASRTGDEGRGKLFFGSGTQLSVL.

The chain links TRBV5-8 to TRBJ2-1; 10 bases agree with TRBD2. CDR1 is SGHTS, CDR2 YDEGEE, per germline. The ends lost 4 bases at V and 12 bases at J; junction bases unmatched: 16. The CDR3 contains 16 residues. CDR3 DNA sequence: TGTGCCAGCAGCCCCACCGGGCTAGCGGGAGCCTTACGGCAGTTCTTC. It translates to CASSPTGLAGALRQFF.

V gene TRBV4-2 combines with J gene TRBJ1-2, with no clear D. Germline CDR1 is LGHNA and CDR2 is YNFKEQ. The germline V and J ends were trimmed by 1 base and 8 bases, with 8 bases remaining between them. CDR3 length: 12 residues. CDR3 DNA sequence: TGTGCCAGCAGCCAAGCGGGAGACGGCTACACCTTC. Protein sequence: CASSQAGDGYTF.

This chain links TRBV13 with TRBJ2-3; possibly TRBD2 for D (6 bases). The CDR3 contains 15 residues. V was cut by 5 bases and J by 1 base, with 13 bases left in between. The germline CDR1 and CDR2 sequences are PRHDT and FYEKMQ (reference sequence). The CDR3 reads CASSPVVAGTDTQYF. The DNA for the CDR3 is TGTGCCAGCAGCCCGGTGGTAGCGGGCACAGATACGCAGTATTTT. Full variable domain (rest looked up from reference TRBV13 and TRBJ2-3): AAGVIQSPRHLIKEKRETATLKCYPIPRHDTVYWYQQGPGQDPQFLISFYEKMQSDKGSIPDRFSAQQFSDYHSELNMSSLELGDSALYFCASSPVVAGTDTQYFGPGTRLTVL.

The chain combines TRBV4-2 with TRBJ1-2, with TRBD1 matching over 10 bases. CDR1 is LGHNA and CDR2 is YNFKEQ in the germline V gene. Trimming took 3 bases from V and 6 from J; bases not matched to a gene: 7. The length of the CDR3 is 15 residues. CDR3 bases: TGTGCCAGCAGCCAGACGGGACAGGGGAAGCATGGCTACACCTTC. This sequence encodes CASSQTGQGKHGYTF.